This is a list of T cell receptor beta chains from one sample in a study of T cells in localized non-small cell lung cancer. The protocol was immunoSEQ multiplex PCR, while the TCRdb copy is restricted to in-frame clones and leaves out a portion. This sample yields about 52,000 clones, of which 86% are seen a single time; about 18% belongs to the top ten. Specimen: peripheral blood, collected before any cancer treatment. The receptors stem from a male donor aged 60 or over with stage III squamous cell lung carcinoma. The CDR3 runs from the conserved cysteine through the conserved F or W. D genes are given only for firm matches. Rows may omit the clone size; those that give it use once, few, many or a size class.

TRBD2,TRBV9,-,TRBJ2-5,TGTGCCAGCAGCGTAGGCAGCGGGAGGGGTGAGACCCAGTACTTC,CASSVGSGRGETQYF
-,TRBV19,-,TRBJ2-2,TGTGCCAGTAGTATAGGGTGGGGAAACACCGGGGAGCTGTTTTTT,CASSIGWGNTGELFF
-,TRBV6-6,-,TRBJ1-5,TGTGCCAACACAGATTATAGCAATCAGCCCCAGCATTTT,CANTDYSNQPQHF
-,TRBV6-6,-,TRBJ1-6,TGTGCCAGCGGAGGATGGTATAATTCACCCCTCCACTTT,CASGGWYNSPLHF
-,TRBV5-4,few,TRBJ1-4,TGTGCCAGCAGCCGCCCCGATCTGGGGGGAGGTGGAGAAAAACTGTTTTTT,CASSRPDLGGGGEKLFF
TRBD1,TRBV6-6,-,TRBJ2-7,TGTGCCAGCAGTTCCGGGACAGGGATCTACGAGCAGTACTTC,CASSSGTGIYEQYF
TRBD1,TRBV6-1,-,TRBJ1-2,TGTGCCAGCAGTGTGGCAGGGGGCGGTGGCTACACCTTC,CASSVAGGGGYTF
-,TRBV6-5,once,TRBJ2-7,TGTGCCAGCAGTTACTCGGGGCTAGCGTTAAGCTACGAGCAGTACTTC,CASSYSGLALSYEQYF
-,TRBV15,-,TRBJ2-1,TGTGCCACCAGCAGAGATCCGTGGCTAGCGGAGCAGTTCTTC,CATSRDPWLAEQFF
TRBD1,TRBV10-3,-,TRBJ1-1,TGTGCCATCAGTGAGGACAGGGCGAACACTGAAGCTTTCTTT,CAISEDRANTEAFF
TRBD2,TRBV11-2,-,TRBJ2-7,TGTGCCAGCAGCTCCTGGACACTAGCGGGGGCCTCCTACGAGCAGTACTTC,CASSSWTLAGASYEQYF
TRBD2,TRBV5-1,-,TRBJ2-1,TGCGCCAGCAGCCTGACTAGCGGGACCTACAATGAGCAGTTCTTC,CASSLTSGTYNEQFF
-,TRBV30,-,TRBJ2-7,TGTGCCTGGAGTGGAAAGGGACAAAGCGAGCAGTACTTC,CAWSGKGQSEQYF
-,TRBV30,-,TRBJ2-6,TGTGCCTGGAGTGTGGCCGGAAAGACCAACGTCCTGACTTTC,CAWSVAGKTNVLTF
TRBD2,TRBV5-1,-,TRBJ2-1,TGCGCCAGCAGCTGGGGACTAGCGGGTAACAATGAGCAGTTCTTC,CASSWGLAGNNEQFF
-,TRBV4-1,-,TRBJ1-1,TGCGCCAGCAGCCAAGATCCGGGGCGAGGGGGAGGGTACACTGAAGCTTTCTTT,CASSQDPGRGGGYTEAFF
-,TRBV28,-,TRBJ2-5,TGTGCCAGCAGTAGGGGAGGGGGAGAGACCCAGTACTTC,CASSRGGGETQYF
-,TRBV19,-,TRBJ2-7,TGTGCCAGTAGTATTTTGGCAGGGGCCTACGAGCAGTACTTC,CASSILAGAYEQYF
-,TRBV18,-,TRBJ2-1,TGTGCCAGCGCCTCGGGGGTAGTCGGAGAGTTCTTC,CASASGVVGEFF
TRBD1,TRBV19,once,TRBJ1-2,TGTGCCAGTAGAACCCCCGGGACAGACTATGGCTACACCTTC,CASRTPGTDYGYTF
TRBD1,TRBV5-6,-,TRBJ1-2,TGTGCCAGCAGCATGGGACAGGGGCCCAACACCTTC,CASSMGQGPNTF
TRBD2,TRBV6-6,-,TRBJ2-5,TGTGCCAGCAGTTGGCCGGGGGGGCGCCAAGAGACCCAGTACTTC,CASSWPGGRQETQYF
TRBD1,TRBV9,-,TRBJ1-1,TGTGCCAGCAGCGTTGGACAGGGACTACTGAACACTGAAGCTTTCTTT,CASSVGQGLLNTEAFF
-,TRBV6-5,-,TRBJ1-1,TGTGCCAGCAGTTACGCGGGACTATACACTGAAGCTTTCTTT,CASSYAGLYTEAFF
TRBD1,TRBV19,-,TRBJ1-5,TGTGCCAGTAGTATCTATGGGACAGGGAACTCTCGCAATCAGCCCCAGCATTTT,CASSIYGTGNSRNQPQHF
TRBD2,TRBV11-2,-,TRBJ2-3,TGTGCCAGCAGCTTTCGGCGGGGGGTGGCAGATACGCAGTATTTT,CASSFRRGVADTQYF
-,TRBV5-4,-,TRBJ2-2,TGTGCCAGCAGCTTGGCGGTCGGGGAGCTGTTTTTT,CASSLAVGELFF
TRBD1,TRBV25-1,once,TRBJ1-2,TGTGCCAGCAGTGAAACAGGGGGCAAGGATGGCTACACCTTC,CASSETGGKDGYTF
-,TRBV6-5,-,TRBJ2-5,TGTGCCAGCAGCGCTGACTACTTACAAGAGACCCAGTACTTC,CASSADYLQETQYF
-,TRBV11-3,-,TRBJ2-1,TGTGCCAGCAGCTTAGGGGTATACAATGAGCAGTTCTTC,CASSLGVYNEQFF
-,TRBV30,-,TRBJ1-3,TGTGCCTGGAGTAAAGGACAGAGCTCTGGAAACACCATATATTTT,CAWSKGQSSGNTIYF
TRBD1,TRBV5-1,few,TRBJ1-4,TGCGCCAGCAGCTCCACAGGGGTGGCTAATGAAAAACTGTTTTTT,CASSSTGVANEKLFF
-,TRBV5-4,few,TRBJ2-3,TGTGCCAGCAGCCCGCTGGGGGGCACAGATACGCAGTATTTT,CASSPLGGTDTQYF
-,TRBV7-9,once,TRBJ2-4,TGTGCCAGCAGCCTAAAGACAGCCGGGAACAACATTCAGTACTTC,CASSLKTAGNNIQYF
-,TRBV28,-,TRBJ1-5,TGTGCCAGCAGTTTGGTCACTCCCTATCAGCCCCAGCATTTT,CASSLVTPYQPQHF
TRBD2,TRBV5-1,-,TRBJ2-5,TGCGCCAGCAGACAGACTAGCGGGAGATTGTTGGCCCAGTACTTC,CASRQTSGRLLAQYF
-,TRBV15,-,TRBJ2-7,TGTGCCACCAGCAGAGATATCCGGCAGGGCGGTGGGAACGAGCAGTACTTC,CATSRDIRQGGGNEQYF
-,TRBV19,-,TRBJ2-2,TGTGCCAGTAGTATAGTTGACGGGGGTACCGGGGAGCTGTTTTTT,CASSIVDGGTGELFF
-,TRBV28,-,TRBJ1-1,TGTGCCAGCAACAACCGTGGAAACACTGAAGCTTTCTTT,CASNNRGNTEAFF
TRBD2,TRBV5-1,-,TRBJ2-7,TGCGCCAGCAGCTCAGGGACTAGCGGGGGGCTGGGGTACTACGAGCAGTACTTC,CASSSGTSGGLGYYEQYF
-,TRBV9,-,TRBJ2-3,TGTGCCAGCAGCCCGTCGGGCGGGTCCACAGATACGCAGTATTTT,CASSPSGGSTDTQYF
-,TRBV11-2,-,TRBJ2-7,TGTGCCAGCAGCCGATTTGGAGGGGGGAGCCGCGAGCAGTACTTC,CASSRFGGGSREQYF
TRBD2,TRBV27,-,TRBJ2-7,TGTGCCAGCAGTGGGCCTAGCGGCGACGAGCAGTACTTC,CASSGPSGDEQYF
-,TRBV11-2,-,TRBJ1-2,TGTGCCAGCACGGGGGGCACGGACTATGGCTACACCTTC,CASTGGTDYGYTF
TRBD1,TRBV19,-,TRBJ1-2,TGTGCCAGTAGTACGGACAGGCCACCTAACTATGGCTACACCTTC,CASSTDRPPNYGYTF
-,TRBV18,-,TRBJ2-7,TGTGCCAGCTCAAACCTGCGGGGCCGCTACGAGCAGTACTTC,CASSNLRGRYEQYF
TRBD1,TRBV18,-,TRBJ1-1,TGTGCCAGCTCACCTCGGACAGGGGGTAACACTGAAGCTTTCTTT,CASSPRTGGNTEAFF
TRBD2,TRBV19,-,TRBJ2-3,TGTGCCAGTAGCGTCCCGGGACTAGCAATTCGTGGTACGCAGTATTTT,CASSVPGLAIRGTQYF
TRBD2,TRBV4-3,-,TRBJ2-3,TGCGCCAGCAGCCAAGAGACTAGCGGGGGGGCAGGAGATACGCAGTATTTT,CASSQETSGGAGDTQYF
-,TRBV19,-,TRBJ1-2,TGTGCCAGTCAACGCTCTAGGGCAGACGTCTATGGCTACACCTTC,CASQRSRADVYGYTF